The 16 T cell receptor beta chains reported below all come from one sample, sequenced in a study of a mutant IDH1 vaccine in newly diagnosed glioma. Only in-frame clones appear in the TCRdb table, and some are missing; sequencing was by immunoSEQ multiplex PCR. The table records about 60,000 clones, roughly 76% of them present only once. No antigen has been assigned to these receptors. Time point specified: week 35, safety follow-up. A 20-mer mutant IDH1 peptide at 300 ug was injected subcutaneously with topical imiquimod. The sequences come from PBMCs, collected from a glioma patient whose treatment included an IDH1 peptide vaccine. These receptors all stem from a man aged 35 to 55 with glioma.

V gene TRBV6-5 combines with J gene TRBJ2-1; 9 nucleotides line up with TRBD2. Germline trimming cut 6 bases from V and 6 bases from J; bases unmatched to any gene: 9. The CDR3 consists of 15 residues. Per germline, CDR1 MNHEY and CDR2 SVGAGI. DNA of the CDR3: TGTGCCAGCAGAGACCCGGGACTAGCTCCCAATGAGCAGTTCTTC. This sequence encodes CASRDPGLAPNEQFF.

J is TRBJ1-2 and V is TRBV7-6; D perhaps matches TRBD1 (6 bases). The CDR3 is 17 amino acids. Germline V gives CDR1 SGHVS, CDR2 FNYEAQ. V was shortened by 5 bases and J by 0 bases, with 19 bases between the two germline ends. Here the CDR3 reads CASSPTRGALANYGYTF. The CDR3, as DNA: TGTGCCAGCAGCCCGACGAGGGGGGCGTTAGCTAACTATGGCTACACCTTC.

The chain carries TRBV30 and TRBJ1-1, with D unresolved. The CDR3 length is 13 residues. V was clipped by 0 bases and J by 6 bases, with 11 bases between them. CDR1 is GTSNPN, CDR2 SVGIG, per germline (reference sequence). CDR3: CAWSVRGSSEAFF. CDR3 coding DNA: TGTGCCTGGAGTGTACGAGGGAGCTCTGAAGCTTTCTTT.

The CDR3 sequence is CSVVGGDGYTF. CDR3 in DNA: TGCAGCGTTGTAGGGGGTGATGGCTACACCTTC. The chain carries TRBV29-1 and TRBJ1-2; D is possibly TRBD1 (6 bases). Germline CDR1 is SQVTM and CDR2 is ANQGSEA. The CDR3 extends over 11 amino acids. Trimming cost V 4 bases and J 6 bases, with 9 bases left between them.

The genes are TRBV7-9 and TRBJ1-1; tentatively, D is TRBD1 (6 bases). This CDR3 contains 13 residues. Germline assignment: CDR1 SEHNR and CDR2 FQNEAQ (reference sequence). The V and J ends lost 2 bases and 5 bases respectively, with 9 bases between them. The CDR3 here is CASSLSRGTEAFF. The CDR3 nucleotides are TGTGCCAGCAGCTTATCCAGGGGTACTGAAGCTTTCTTT.

The rearrangement joins TRBV7-2 to TRBJ2-5; tentatively, D is TRBD2 (5 bases). CDR1 is SGHTA, CDR2 FQGNSA, per germline. The length of the CDR3 is 13 residues. Trimming shortened V by 5 bases and J by 5 bases, and 12 bases separated the two germline ends. In nucleotides, the CDR3 is TGTGCCAGCAGCCCAGCGGCCAGGGAGACCCAGTACTTC. Residues: CASSPAARETQYF.

The chain couples TRBV5-6 to TRBJ2-7; the D is unclear. CDR3 size: 14 residues. V shed 5 bases and J shed 2 bases, with 14 bases lying between them. Germline CDR1 and CDR2: SGHDT and YYEEEE. CDR3 DNA: TGTGCCAGCAGGACCGGCCCATCGACCTACGAGCAGTACTTC. It specifies CASRTGPSTYEQYF.

This clone was seen only once. The rearrangement joins TRBV7-9 to TRBJ2-1; D unresolved. This CDR3 comprises 13 residues. CDR1 is SEHNR, CDR2 FQNEAQ, per germline (reference sequence). Trimming pared 8 bases from V and 0 bases from J, leaving 8 bases between. The CDR3 nucleotides read TGTGCCAGCTTACAAAGCTCCTACAATGAGCAGTTCTTC. This gives the protein CASLQSSYNEQFF. Full variable domain (rest looked up from reference TRBV7-9 and TRBJ2-1): DTGVSQNPRHKITKRGQNVTFRCDPISEHNRLYWYRQTLGQGPEFLTYFQNEAQLEKSRLLSDRFSAERPKGSFSTLEIQRTEQGDSAMYLCASLQSSYNEQFFGPGTRLTVL.

The rearrangement uses TRBV27 and TRBJ1-5; unclear D gene. Trimming cost V 2 bases and J 5 bases, with 7 bases left between them. The V gene's germline CDR1 is MNHEY and CDR2 SMNVEV (reference sequence). This CDR3 contains 13 residues. DNA for the CDR3: TGTGCCAGCAGTTTAGGACCCCATCAGCCCCAGCATTTT. Protein: CASSLGPHQPQHF.

V is TRBV29-1 and J is TRBJ2-5; no reliable D call. This CDR3 spans 12 amino acids. The germline V gene encodes CDR1 SQVTM and CDR2 ANQGSEA. Trimming removed 4 bases at V and 1 base at J, with 7 bases between. The CDR3 protein is CSVARFQETQYF. The CDR3, as DNA: TGCAGCGTTGCTAGGTTCCAAGAGACCCAGTACTTC.

This chain links TRBV5-4 with TRBJ1-1; D gene uncertain. With 3 bases removed from V and 7 bases from J, the gap between germline ends came to 13 bases. The CDR3 has 13 amino acids. CDR1 SGHNT and CDR2 YYREEE come from the germline V gene (reference sequence). The CDR3 reads CASSSAGFGEAFF. In nucleotides, the CDR3 is TGTGCCAGCAGCTCGGCGGGGTTTGGTGAAGCTTTCTTT.

This rearrangement joins TRBV28 to TRBJ1-5; D is unclear. Trimming stripped 6 bases from V and 1 base from J, with 13 bases between. The CDR3 runs 15 residues. Germline values: CDR1 MDHEN, CDR2 SYDVKM. The CDR3 bases are TGTGCCAGCAGCCCAGGCGGGTTAAGCAATCAGCCCCAGCATTTT. Protein: CASSPGGLSNQPQHF.

The rearrangement uses TRBV6-1 and TRBJ1-2; the D is unclear. The germline V gene has CDR1 MNHNS and CDR2 SASEGT. The CDR3 extends over 12 amino acids. V lost 1 base to trimming and J lost 4 bases, with 4 bases between them. CDR3 nucleotide sequence: TGTGCCAGCAGTGAAGGCGGCTATGGCTACACCTTC. Its translation: CASSEGGYGYTF.

The chain is built from TRBV28 and TRBJ1-2; D gene ambiguous. Germline V lookup: CDR1 MDHEN, CDR2 SYDVKM. The CDR3 runs 13 residues. The germline V and J ends were trimmed by 2 bases and 1 base, with 5 bases remaining between them. Written as DNA, the CDR3 is TGTGCCAGCAGTTTAGAGTTTAACTATGGCTACACCTTC. This gives the protein CASSLEFNYGYTF.

The CDR3 bases are TGCGCCAGCAGTGAAGGGACAGGGAACGACGAGCAGTACTTC. This translates into CASSEGTGNDEQYF. The chain links TRBV10-1 to TRBJ2-7, with 9 bases that match TRBD1. CDR1 is WNHNN and CDR2 is SYGVQD in the germline V gene (reference sequence). The CDR3 totals 14 residues. The ends lost 3 bases at V and 5 bases at J; junction bases unmatched: 5.

Written as DNA, the CDR3 is TGTGCCAGTAGGGACAGCAACTATGGCTACACCTTC. It yields the protein CASRDSNYGYTF. V usage is TRBV19 and J usage is TRBJ1-2, with a tentative D call TRBD1 (6 bases). Between the trimmed V and J ends, which lost 6 bases and 2 bases, there was a span of 7 bases. From germline, CDR1 is LNHDA and CDR2 SQIVND (reference sequence). This CDR3 has 12 amino acids.